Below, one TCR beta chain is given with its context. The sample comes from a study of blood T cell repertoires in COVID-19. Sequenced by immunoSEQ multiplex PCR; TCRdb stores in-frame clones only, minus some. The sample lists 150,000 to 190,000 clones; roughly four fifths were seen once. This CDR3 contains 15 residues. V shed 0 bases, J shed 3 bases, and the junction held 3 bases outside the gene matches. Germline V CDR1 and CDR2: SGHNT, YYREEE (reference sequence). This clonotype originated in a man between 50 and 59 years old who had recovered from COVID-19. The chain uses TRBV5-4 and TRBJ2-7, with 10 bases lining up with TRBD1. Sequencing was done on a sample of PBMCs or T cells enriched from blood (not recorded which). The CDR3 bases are TGTGCCAGCAGCTTGGGGGGACAGGGGATCTACGAGCAGTACTTC. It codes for CASSLGGQGIYEQYF. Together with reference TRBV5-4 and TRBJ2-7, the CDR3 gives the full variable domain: ETGVTQSPTHLIKTRGQQVTLRCSSQSGHNTVSWYQQALGQGPQFIFQYYREEENGRGNFPPRFSGLQFPNYSSELNVNALELDDSALYLCASSLGGQGIYEQYFGPGTRLTVT.